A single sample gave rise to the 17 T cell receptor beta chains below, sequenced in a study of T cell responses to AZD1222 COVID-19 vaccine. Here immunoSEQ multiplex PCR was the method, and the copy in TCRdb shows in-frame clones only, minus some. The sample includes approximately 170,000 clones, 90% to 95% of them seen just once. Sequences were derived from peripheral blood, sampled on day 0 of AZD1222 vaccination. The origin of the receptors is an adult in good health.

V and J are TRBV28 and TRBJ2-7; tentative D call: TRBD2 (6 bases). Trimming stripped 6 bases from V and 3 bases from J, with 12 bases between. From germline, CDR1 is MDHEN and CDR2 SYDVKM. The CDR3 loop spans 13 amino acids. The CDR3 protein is CASRTGADYEQYF. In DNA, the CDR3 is TGTGCCAGCAGAACGGGAGCCGACTACGAGCAGTACTTC.

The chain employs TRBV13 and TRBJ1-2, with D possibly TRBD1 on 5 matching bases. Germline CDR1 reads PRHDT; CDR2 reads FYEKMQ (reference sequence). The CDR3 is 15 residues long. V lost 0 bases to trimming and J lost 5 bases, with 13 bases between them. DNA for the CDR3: TGTGCCAGCAGCTTAGGCGGGGCCCCTCCGTATGGCTACACCTTC. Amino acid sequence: CASSLGGAPPYGYTF.

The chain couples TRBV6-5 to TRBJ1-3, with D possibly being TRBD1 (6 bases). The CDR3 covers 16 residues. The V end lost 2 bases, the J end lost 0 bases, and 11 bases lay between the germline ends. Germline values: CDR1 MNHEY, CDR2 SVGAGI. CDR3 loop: CASSYNGGNSGNTIYF. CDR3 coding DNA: TGTGCCAGCAGTTACAATGGGGGCAACTCTGGAAACACCATATATTTT.

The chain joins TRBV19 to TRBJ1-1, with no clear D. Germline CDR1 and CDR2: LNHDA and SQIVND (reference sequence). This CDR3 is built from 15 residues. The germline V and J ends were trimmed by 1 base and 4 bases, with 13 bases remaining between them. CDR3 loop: CASSIGAFPGTEAFF. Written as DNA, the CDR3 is TGTGCCAGTAGTATAGGGGCCTTCCCGGGCACTGAAGCTTTCTTT.

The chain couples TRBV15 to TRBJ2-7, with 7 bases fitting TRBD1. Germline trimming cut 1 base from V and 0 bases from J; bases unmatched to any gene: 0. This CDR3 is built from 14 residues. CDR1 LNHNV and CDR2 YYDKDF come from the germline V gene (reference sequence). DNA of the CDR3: TGTGCCACCAGCAGAGGGGACAGCTCCTACGAGCAGTACTTC. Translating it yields CATSRGDSSYEQYF.

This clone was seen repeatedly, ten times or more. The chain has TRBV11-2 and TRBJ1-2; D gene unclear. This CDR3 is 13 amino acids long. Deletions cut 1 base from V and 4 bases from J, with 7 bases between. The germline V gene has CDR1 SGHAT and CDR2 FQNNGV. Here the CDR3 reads CASSLGRAYGYTF. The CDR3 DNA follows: TGTGCCAGCAGCTTAGGAAGGGCCTATGGCTACACCTTC.

DNA of the CDR3: TGCGCCAGCAGTGAGTCAACAGGACCGACCTACGAGCAGTACTTC. Its translation: CASSESTGPTYEQYF. The chain links TRBV10-1 to TRBJ2-7; D may be TRBD1 (5 bases). The V gene's germline CDR1 is WNHNN and CDR2 SYGVQD (reference sequence). There are 15 residues in the CDR3. V was cut by 0 bases and J by 2 bases, with 11 bases left in between.

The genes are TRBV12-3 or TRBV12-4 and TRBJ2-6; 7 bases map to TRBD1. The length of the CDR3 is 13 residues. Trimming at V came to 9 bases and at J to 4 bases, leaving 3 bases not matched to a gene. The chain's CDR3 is CASRGPGANVLTF. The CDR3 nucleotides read TGTGCCAGTAGGGGGCCCGGGGCCAACGTCCTGACTTTC.

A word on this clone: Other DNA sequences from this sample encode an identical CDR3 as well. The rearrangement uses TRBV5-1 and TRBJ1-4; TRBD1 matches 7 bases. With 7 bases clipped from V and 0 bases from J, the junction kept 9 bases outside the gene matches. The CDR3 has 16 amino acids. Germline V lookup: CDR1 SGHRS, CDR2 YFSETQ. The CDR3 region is CASSYTGAATNEKLFF. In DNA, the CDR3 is TGCGCCAGCTCATACACAGGGGCTGCAACTAATGAAAAACTGTTTTTT.

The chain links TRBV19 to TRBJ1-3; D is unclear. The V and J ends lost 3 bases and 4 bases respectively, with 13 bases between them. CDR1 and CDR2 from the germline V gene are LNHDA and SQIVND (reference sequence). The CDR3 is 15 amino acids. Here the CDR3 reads CASSMYRLPGNTIYF. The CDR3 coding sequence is TGTGCCAGTAGTATGTACAGATTACCGGGAAACACCATATATTTT.

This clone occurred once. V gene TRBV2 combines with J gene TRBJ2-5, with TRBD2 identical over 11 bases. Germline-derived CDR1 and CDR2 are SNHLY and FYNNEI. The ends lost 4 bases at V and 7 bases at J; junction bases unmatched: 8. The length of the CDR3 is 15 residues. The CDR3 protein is CASSGVSGGAGTQYF. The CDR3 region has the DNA TGTGCCAGCAGTGGGGTTAGCGGGGGGGCTGGGACCCAGTACTTC. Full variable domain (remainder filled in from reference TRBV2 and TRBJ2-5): EPEVTQTPSHQVTQMGQEVILRCVPISNHLYFYWYRQILGQKVEFLVSFYNNEISEKSEIFDDQFSVERPDGSNFTLKIRSTKLEDSAMYFCASSGVSGGAGTQYFGPGTRLLVL.

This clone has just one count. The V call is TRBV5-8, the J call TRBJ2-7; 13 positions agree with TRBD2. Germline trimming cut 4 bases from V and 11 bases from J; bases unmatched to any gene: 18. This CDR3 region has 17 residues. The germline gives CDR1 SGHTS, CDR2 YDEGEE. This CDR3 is CASSLGQTGTSGVPEYF. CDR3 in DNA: TGTGCCAGCAGCCTCGGACAAACCGGGACTAGCGGGGTTCCCGAGTACTTC.

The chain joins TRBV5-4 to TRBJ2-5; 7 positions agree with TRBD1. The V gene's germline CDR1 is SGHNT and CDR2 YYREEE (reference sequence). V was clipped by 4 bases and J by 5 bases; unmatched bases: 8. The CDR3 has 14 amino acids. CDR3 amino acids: CASSPTTGEETQYF. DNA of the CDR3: TGTGCCAGCAGCCCAACAACAGGGGAGGAGACCCAGTACTTC.

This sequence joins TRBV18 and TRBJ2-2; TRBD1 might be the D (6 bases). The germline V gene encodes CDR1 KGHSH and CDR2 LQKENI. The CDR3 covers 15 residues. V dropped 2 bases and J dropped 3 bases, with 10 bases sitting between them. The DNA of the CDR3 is TGTGCCAGCTCACCAGGGACACTAGACACCGGGGAGCTGTTTTTT. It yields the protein CASSPGTLDTGELFF. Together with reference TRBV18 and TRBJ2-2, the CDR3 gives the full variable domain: NAGVMQNPRHLVRRRGQEARLRCSPMKGHSHVYWYRQLPEEGLKFMVYLQKENIIDESGMPKERFSAEFPKEGPSILRIQQVVRGDSAAYFCASSPGTLDTGELFFGEGSRLTVL.

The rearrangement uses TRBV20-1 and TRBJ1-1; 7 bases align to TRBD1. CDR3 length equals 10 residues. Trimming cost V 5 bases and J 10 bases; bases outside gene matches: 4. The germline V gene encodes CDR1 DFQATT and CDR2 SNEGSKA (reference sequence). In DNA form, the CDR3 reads TGCAGTGCTGACAGGGAGACAGCTTTCTTT. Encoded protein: CSADRETAFF.

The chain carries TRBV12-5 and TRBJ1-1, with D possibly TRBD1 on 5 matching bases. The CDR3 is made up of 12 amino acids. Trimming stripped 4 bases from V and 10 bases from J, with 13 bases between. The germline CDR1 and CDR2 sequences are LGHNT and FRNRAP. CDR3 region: CASGSDSIAAFF. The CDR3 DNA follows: TGTGCTAGTGGTTCCGACAGTATTGCAGCTTTCTTT.

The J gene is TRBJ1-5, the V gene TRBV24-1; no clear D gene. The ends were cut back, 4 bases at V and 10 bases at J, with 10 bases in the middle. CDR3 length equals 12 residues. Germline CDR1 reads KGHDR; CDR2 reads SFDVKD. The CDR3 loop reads CATSDPLGPQHF. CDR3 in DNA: TGTGCCACCAGTGACCCCCTGGGCCCCCAGCATTTT.